This passage covers 16 T cell receptor beta chains from one sample sequenced in a study of control samples from healthy donors and cancer patients. The table came from immunoSEQ multiplex PCR; TCRdb's copy has only in-frame clones and leaves some out. The sample shows some 130,000 clones, more than 80% of them seen only once. Input material: blood. These receptors came from a young man in good health.

V and J are TRBV4-1 and TRBJ2-2; TRBD1 matches 8 bases. The CDR3 has 14 residues. Germline CDR1 is MGHRA and CDR2 is YSYEKL. V dropped 4 bases and J dropped 7; count of bases not matched to a gene: 5. The DNA for the CDR3 is TGCGCCAGCAGCCTTGGACAGGGTAACGGGGAGCTGTTTTTT. The encoded protein is CASSLGQGNGELFF.

This chain uses TRBV28 with TRBJ1-5; D not certain. Germline CDR1 is MDHEN and CDR2 is SYDVKM. This CDR3 region has 14 residues. The V and J ends lost 6 bases and 6 bases respectively, with 15 bases between them. CDR3 sequence reads: CASSAAGGSQPQHF. DNA of the CDR3: TGTGCCAGCAGCGCGGCGGGAGGTAGTCAGCCCCAGCATTTT.

The rearrangement links TRBV7-9 to TRBJ1-1; 9 bases fit TRBD1. Trimming at V came to 6 bases and at J to 4 bases, leaving 6 bases not matched to a gene. CDR1 SEHNR and CDR2 FQNEAQ come from the germline V gene (reference sequence). The CDR3 contains 14 residues. CDR3 loop: CASSRTGGGTEAFF. CDR3 DNA: TGTGCCAGCAGTCGTACAGGGGGCGGCACTGAAGCTTTCTTT. Full variable domain (rest looked up from reference TRBV7-9 and TRBJ1-1): DTGVSQNPRHKITKRGQNVTFRCDPISEHNRLYWYRQTLGQGPEFLTYFQNEAQLEKSRLLSDRFSAERPKGSFSTLEIQRTEQGDSAMYLCASSRTGGGTEAFFGQGTRLTVV.

The chain carries TRBV5-1 and TRBJ1-4; 7 bases agree with TRBD1. Losses at the gene ends were 4 bases for V and 7 bases for J; bases not matched to a gene: 10. CDR1 SGHRS and CDR2 YFSETQ come from the germline V gene. The CDR3 contains 15 residues. CDR3 in amino acids: CASSIAGGIVEKLFF. For the CDR3, the DNA is TGCGCCAGCAGCATAGCAGGGGGGATCGTTGAAAAACTGTTTTTT.

The chain links TRBV6-1 to TRBJ2-7, with 8 positions matching TRBD1. Losses at the gene ends were 2 bases for V and 0 bases for J; bases not matched to a gene: 3. Germline loops: CDR1 MNHNS, CDR2 SASEGT. The CDR3 has 15 residues. The CDR3 DNA sequence: TGTGCCAGCAGTGAACAGGGGGCTAACTCCTACGAGCAGTACTTC. This sequence encodes CASSEQGANSYEQYF.

The rearrangement joins TRBV19 to TRBJ1-5; D gene uncertain. V was pared by 7 bases and J by 4 bases, with 26 bases between. This CDR3 is 18 amino acids long. Germline V gene data show CDR1 as LNHDA and CDR2 as SQIVND (reference sequence). This CDR3 is CASTPEAGSTNWNQPQHF. DNA for the CDR3: TGTGCCAGTACCCCAGAGGCAGGAAGCACAAATTGGAATCAGCCCCAGCATTTT.

This clone appeared a single time. This CDR3 is CASSLVPSAADTQYF. DNA of the CDR3: TGTGCCAGCAGCTTAGTTCCCTCCGCTGCAGATACGCAGTATTTT. The chain is built from TRBV7-6 and TRBJ2-3; D is unresolved. Trimming left V 1 base short and J 4 bases short, with 12 bases between. CDR1 is SGHVS, CDR2 FNYEAQ, per germline. The CDR3 consists of 15 residues.

DNA of the CDR3: TGTGCCAGCAGTCCCGGAGGGAATGAGCAGTTCTTC. Amino acid sequence: CASSPGGNEQFF. The chain employs TRBV6-5 and TRBJ2-1; D may be TRBD2 (6 bases). Germline CDR1 reads MNHEY; CDR2 reads SVGAGI. V was clipped by 5 bases and J by 7 bases, with 9 bases between them. The CDR3 length is 12 residues.

The genes are TRBV11-3 and TRBJ1-3; D uncertain. CDR3 size: 12 residues. The V end was cut by 1 base, the J end by 8 bases, with 6 bases between. Germline V gene lookup returns CDR1 SGHNT and CDR2 YENEEA. CDR3 DNA sequence: TGTGCCAGCAGCTTAGGTTGGGACACCATATATTTT. Translated: CASSLGWDTIYF. Looking up the rest from reference TRBV11-3 and TRBJ1-3 gives the full variable domain: EAGVVQSPRYKIIEKKQPVAFWCNPISGHNTLYWYLQNLGQGPELLIRYENEEAVDDSQLPKDRFSAERLKGVDSTLKIQPAELGDSAVYLCASSLGWDTIYFGEGSWLTVV.

The chain couples TRBV7-2 to TRBJ2-5; D gene ambiguous. This CDR3 is 13 amino acids long. Trimming shortened V by 4 bases and J by 5 bases, and 11 bases separated the two germline ends. The germline V gene encodes CDR1 SGHTA and CDR2 FQGNSA. The CDR3 loop reads CASSSDRLETQYF. In nucleotides, the CDR3 is TGTGCCAGCAGCTCAGATCGGTTGGAGACCCAGTACTTC. The variable domain in full, with the rest retrieved from reference TRBV7-2 and TRBJ2-5, is GAGVSQSPSNKVTEKGKDVELRCDPISGHTALYWYRQSLGQGLEFLIYFQGNSAPDKSGLPSDRFSAERTGGSVSTLTIQRTQQEDSAVYLCASSSDRLETQYFGPGTRLLVL.

The chain joins TRBV6-2 or TRBV6-3 to TRBJ2-7, with 7 bases identical to TRBD2. Trimming cost V 4 bases and J 2 bases; bases outside gene matches: 8. Germline CDR1 reads MNHEY; CDR2 reads SVGEGT. There are 15 residues in the CDR3. The CDR3 bases are TGTGCCAGCAGTTGGGGGGAGGGCTTTCCCTACGAGCAGTACGTC. Translated: CASSWGEGFPYEQYV.

The chain couples TRBV7-9 to TRBJ2-1, with 11 bases aligning to TRBD2. With V trimmed by 5 bases and J by 7 bases, 10 bases remained unmatched. Germline CDR1 reads SEHNR; CDR2 reads FQNEAQ (reference sequence). The CDR3 is 16 residues long. The chain's CDR3 is CASSPISGGARNEQFF. The CDR3 nucleotides read TGTGCCAGCAGCCCGATTAGCGGGGGGGCGAGGAATGAGCAGTTCTTC.

V gene TRBV30 combines with J gene TRBJ1-1; 7 bases agree with TRBD1. Germline lookup yields CDR1 GTSNPN and CDR2 SVGIG (reference sequence). The CDR3 spans 13 residues. The trim removed 1 base at V and 1 base at J, leaving 0 bases unmatched. The CDR3 is CAWSGQGNTEAFF. The CDR3 region has the DNA TGTGCCTGGAGTGGACAGGGGAACACTGAAGCTTTCTTT.

The chain links TRBV5-4 to TRBJ1-1; possible D gene TRBD1, 5 bases. The germline V gene has CDR1 SGHNT and CDR2 YYREEE (reference sequence). Deletions cut 4 bases from V and 0 bases from J, with 13 bases between. The CDR3 covers 15 residues. In nucleotides, the CDR3 is TGTGCCAGCAGCCGCCAGAGGGGCTTGAACACTGAAGCTTTCTTT. It specifies CASSRQRGLNTEAFF.

This chain joins TRBV30 and TRBJ1-3, with 9 bases identical to TRBD1. V dropped 5 bases and J dropped 4; count of bases not matched to a gene: 18. Germline CDR1 GTSNPN, CDR2 SVGIG (reference sequence). This CDR3 comprises 18 residues. The CDR3 DNA follows: TGTGCCTGGGGGGGGTGGTCCCTCGGGACAGGGTACGGAAACACCATATATTTT. Amino acids: CAWGGWSLGTGYGNTIYF.

This chain connects TRBV5-1 to TRBJ2-3; 9 positions agree with TRBD2. J lost 6 bases, V lost 7 bases, and 9 bases had no gene match. The germline CDR1 and CDR2 sequences are SGHRS and YFSETQ. The CDR3 totals 14 residues. The CDR3 nucleotides read TGCGCCAGCTTTTCGGCGGGGGGGGCTGATACGCAGTATTTT. Translating gives CASFSAGGADTQYF.